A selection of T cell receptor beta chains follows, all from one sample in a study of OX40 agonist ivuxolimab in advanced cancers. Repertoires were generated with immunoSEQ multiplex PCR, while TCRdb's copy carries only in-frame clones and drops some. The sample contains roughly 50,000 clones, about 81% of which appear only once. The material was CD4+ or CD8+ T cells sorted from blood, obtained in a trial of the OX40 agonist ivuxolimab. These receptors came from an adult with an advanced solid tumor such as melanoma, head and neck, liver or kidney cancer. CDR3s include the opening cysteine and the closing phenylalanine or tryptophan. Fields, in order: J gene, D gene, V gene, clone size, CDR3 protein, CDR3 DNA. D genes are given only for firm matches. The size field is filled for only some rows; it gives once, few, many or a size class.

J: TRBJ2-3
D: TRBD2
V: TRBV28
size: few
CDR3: CASSLGTSPSTDTQYF
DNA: TGTGCCAGCAGTTTAGGGACTAGTCCTAGCACAGATACGCAGTATTTT

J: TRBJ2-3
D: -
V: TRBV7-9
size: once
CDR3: CASSPGTGGFMDTQYF
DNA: TGTGCCAGCAGCCCCGGTACGGGGGGCTTTATGGATACGCAGTATTTT

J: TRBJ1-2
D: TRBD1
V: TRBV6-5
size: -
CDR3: CASSYSYGTGLSF
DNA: TGTGCCAGCAGTTACTCGTACGGGACAGGGTTGTCTTTC

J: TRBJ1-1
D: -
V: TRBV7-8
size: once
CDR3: CASSLDRNTEAFF
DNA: TGTGCCAGCAGCTTAGACAGGAACACTGAAGCTTTCTTT

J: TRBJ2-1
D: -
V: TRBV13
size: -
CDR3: CASSESGLRDEQFF
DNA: TGTGCCAGCAGCGAAAGTGGTTTAAGGGATGAGCAGTTCTTC

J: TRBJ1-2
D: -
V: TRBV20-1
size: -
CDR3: CSAYLYDGYTF
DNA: TGCAGTGCTTATTTGTATGATGGCTACACCTTC

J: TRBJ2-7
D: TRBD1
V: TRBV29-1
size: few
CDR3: CSVGLPGGEQYF
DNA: TGCAGCGTTGGTTTGCCAGGGGGAGAGCAGTACTTC

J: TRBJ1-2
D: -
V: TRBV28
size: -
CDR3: CASTPGGRDHGYTF
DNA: TGTGCCAGCACCCCGGGCGGCAGGGACCATGGCTACACCTTC

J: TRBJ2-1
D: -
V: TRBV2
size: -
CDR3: CASSVYEDNEQFF
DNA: TGTGCCAGCAGTGTTTACGAAGACAATGAGCAGTTCTTC

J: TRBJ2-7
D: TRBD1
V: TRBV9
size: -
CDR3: CASSEETGGGDEQYF
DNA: TGTGCCAGCAGCGAGGAGACAGGGGGAGGCGACGAGCAGTACTTC

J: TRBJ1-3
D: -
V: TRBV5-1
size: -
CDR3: CASSLSVAENTIYF
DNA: TGCGCCAGCAGCTTGAGCGTAGCGGAAAACACCATATATTTT

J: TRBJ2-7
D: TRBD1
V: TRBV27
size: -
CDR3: CASSLLRDRGRYEQYF
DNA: TGTGCCAGCAGCCTCCTCCGGGACAGGGGTCGGTACGAGCAGTACTTC

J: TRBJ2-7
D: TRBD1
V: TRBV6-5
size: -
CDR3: CASSFLLGQDLYEQYF
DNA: TGTGCCAGCAGTTTTCTGCTGGGACAGGACCTTTACGAGCAGTACTTC

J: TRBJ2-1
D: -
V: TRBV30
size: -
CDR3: CAWTSWGAGQGYNEQFF
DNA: TGTGCCTGGACCTCCTGGGGGGCAGGGCAGGGATACAATGAGCAGTTCTTC

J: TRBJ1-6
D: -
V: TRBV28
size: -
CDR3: CASNWGAEGSDSPLHF
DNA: TGTGCCAGCAACTGGGGGGCGGAAGGTTCTGATTCACCCCTCCACTTT

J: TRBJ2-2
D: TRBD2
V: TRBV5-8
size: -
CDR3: CASSLGVAGDTGELFF
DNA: TGTGCCAGCAGCTTGGGAGTAGCGGGGGACACCGGGGAGCTGTTTTTT

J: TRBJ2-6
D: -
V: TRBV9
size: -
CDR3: CASSEPSGANVLTF
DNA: TGTGCCAGCAGCGAGCCGTCTGGGGCCAACGTCCTGACTTTC

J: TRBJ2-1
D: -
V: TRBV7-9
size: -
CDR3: CASSPFVGYDEGEQFF
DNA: TGTGCCAGCAGCCCCTTCGTGGGCTATGACGAAGGTGAGCAGTTCTTC

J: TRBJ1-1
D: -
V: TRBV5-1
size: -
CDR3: CASSLTQPGKNTEAFF
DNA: TGCGCCAGCAGCCTGACTCAGCCCGGCAAGAACACTGAAGCTTTCTTT

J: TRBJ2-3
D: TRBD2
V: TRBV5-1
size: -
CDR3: CASKELAGGRSDTQYF
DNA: TGCGCCAGCAAGGAGCTAGCGGGAGGGCGGTCAGATACGCAGTATTTT

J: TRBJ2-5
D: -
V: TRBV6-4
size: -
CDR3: CASSRGERETQYF
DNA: TGTGCCAGCTCCAGGGGCGAAAGGGAGACCCAGTACTTC

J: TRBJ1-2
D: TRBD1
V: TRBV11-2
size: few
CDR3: CASSLDSGTGIYGYTF
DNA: TGTGCCAGCAGCTTAGACTCCGGGACAGGGATCTATGGCTACACCTTC

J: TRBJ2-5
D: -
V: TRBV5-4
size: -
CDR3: CASSETLTSLETQYF
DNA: TGTGCCAGCAGCGAAACCCTGACTAGTCTGGAGACCCAGTACTTC

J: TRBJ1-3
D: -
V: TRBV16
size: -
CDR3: CASSQWSGDDSGNTIYF
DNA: TGTGCCAGCAGCCAATGGTCAGGGGATGACTCTGGAAACACCATATATTTT

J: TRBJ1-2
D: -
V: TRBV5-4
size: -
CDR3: CASSSRVTEGGYTF
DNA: TGTGCCAGCAGCTCGAGGGTGACAGAAGGTGGCTACACCTTC

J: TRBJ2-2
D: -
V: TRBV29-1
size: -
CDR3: CSVEGRTGNTGELFF
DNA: TGCAGCGTTGAGGGGAGGACAGGAAACACCGGGGAGCTGTTTTTT

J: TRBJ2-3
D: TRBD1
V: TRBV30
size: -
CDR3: CAWSTSTGTGLRGTDTQYF
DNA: TGTGCCTGGAGTACTTCGACAGGGACCGGTCTAAGGGGGACAGATACGCAGTATTTT

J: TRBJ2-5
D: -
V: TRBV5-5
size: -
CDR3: CASSFLPDQETQYF
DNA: TGTGCCAGCAGCTTTCTACCAGACCAAGAGACCCAGTACTTC

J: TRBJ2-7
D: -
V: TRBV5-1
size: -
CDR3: CASSLDAGWYF
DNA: TGCGCCAGCAGCTTGGATGCCGGGTGGTACTTC

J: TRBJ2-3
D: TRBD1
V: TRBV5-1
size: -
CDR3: CASSFTGGFPDTQYF
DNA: TGCGCCAGCAGCTTTACAGGGGGTTTTCCAGATACGCAGTATTTT

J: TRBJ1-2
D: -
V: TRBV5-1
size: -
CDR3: CASSSGQTANYGYTF
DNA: TGCGCCAGCAGCTCCGGACAGACCGCTAACTATGGCTACACCTTC

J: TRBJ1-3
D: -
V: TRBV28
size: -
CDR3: CASSLIRGAGNTIYF
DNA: TGTGCCAGCAGTTTGATCCGAGGTGCTGGAAACACCATATATTTT

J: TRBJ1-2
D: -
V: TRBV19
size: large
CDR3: CASDGQNYGYTF
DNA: TGTGCCAGCGATGGACAGAACTATGGCTACACCTTC

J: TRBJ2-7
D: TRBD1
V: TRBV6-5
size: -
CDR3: CASRTRTGMNEQYF
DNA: TGTGCCAGCAGAACACGGACAGGGATGAACGAGCAGTACTTC

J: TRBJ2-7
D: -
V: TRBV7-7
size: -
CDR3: CASSPGHDYAEQYF
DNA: TGTGCCAGCAGCCCGGGACATGATTACGCCGAGCAGTACTTC

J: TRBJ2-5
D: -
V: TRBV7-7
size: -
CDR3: CASSLIKFGAQETQYF
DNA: TGTGCCAGCAGCTTAATTAAGTTTGGGGCACAAGAGACCCAGTACTTC

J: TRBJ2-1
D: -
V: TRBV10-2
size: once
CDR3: CASSDIWEQFF
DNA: TGCGCCAGCAGTGACATATGGGAGCAGTTCTTC

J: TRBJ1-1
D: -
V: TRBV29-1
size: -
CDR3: CSVEEGGYTEAFF
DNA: TGCAGCGTTGAAGAGGGGGGGTACACTGAAGCTTTCTTT

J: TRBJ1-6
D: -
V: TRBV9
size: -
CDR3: CASSVGQTQNSPLHF
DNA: TGTGCCAGCAGCGTAGGACAGACCCAGAATTCACCCCTCCACTTT

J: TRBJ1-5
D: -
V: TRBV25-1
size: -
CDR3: CASSESRGQPQHF
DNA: TGTGCCAGCAGTGAATCCAGGGGTCAGCCCCAGCATTTT

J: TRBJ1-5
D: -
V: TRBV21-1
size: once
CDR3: CASSKPTGHSNQPQHF
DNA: TGTGCCAGCAGCAAACCTACAGGCCATAGCAATCAGCCCCAGCATTTT

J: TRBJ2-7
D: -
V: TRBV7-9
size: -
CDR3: CASSSRTDYEQYF
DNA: TGTGCCAGCAGTTCCCGGACAGACTACGAGCAGTACTTC

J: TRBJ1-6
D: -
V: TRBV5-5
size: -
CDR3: CASIPTGGSYNSPLHF
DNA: TGTGCCAGCATCCCTACCGGGGGCTCCTATAATTCACCCCTCCACTTT

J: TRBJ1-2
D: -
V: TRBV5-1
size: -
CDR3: CASSRDRSGDGYTF
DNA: TGCGCCAGCAGCCGTGACAGGTCTGGTGATGGCTACACCTTC

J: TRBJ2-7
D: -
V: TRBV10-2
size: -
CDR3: CASSKDSLYEQYF
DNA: TGCGCCAGCAGCAAGGACAGCCTCTACGAGCAGTACTTC